A selection of T cell receptor beta chains follows, all from one sample in a study of blood T cell repertoires in COVID-19. The method was immunoSEQ multiplex PCR; TCRdb's version includes in-frame clones alone and lacks a portion of them. This table holds some 150,000 clones, less than 85% found once. Specimen: PBMCs or T cells enriched from blood (not recorded which). These receptors came from a young woman who had been exposed to COVID-19. CDR3s include the opening cysteine and the closing phenylalanine or tryptophan. A D gene is named only where the DNA matches it firmly. Part of the rows lack a size; the others show once, few, many or a class for expanded clones.

j_call	d_call	clone_size	v_call	cdr3_aa	cdr3_nt
TRBJ2-2	.	.	TRBV28	CASSLQGNTGELFF	TGTGCCAGCAGTTTACAGGGGAACACCGGGGAGCTGTTTTTT
TRBJ1-5	.	.	TRBV29-1	CSVVARAGQPQHF	TGCAGCGTTGTTGCCAGGGCTGGACAGCCCCAGCATTTT
TRBJ1-1	.	.	TRBV7-9	CASSVDMGGEAFF	TGTGCCAGCAGCGTTGACATGGGGGGAGAAGCTTTCTTT
TRBJ1-5	TRBD1	.	TRBV6-2/TRBV6-3	CASSSGTEQQPQHF	TGTGCCAGCAGTTCCGGGACAGAGCAACAGCCCCAGCATTTT
TRBJ2-5	TRBD2	.	TRBV10-3	CASGLAEETQYF	TGTGCCAGTGGACTAGCGGAAGAGACCCAGTACTTC
TRBJ2-3	.	.	TRBV7-3	CASSPRGAGTDTQYF	TGTGCCAGCAGCCCACGGGGGGCAGGCACAGATACGCAGTATTTT
TRBJ2-3	.	.	TRBV20-1	CSSSGETSTDTQYF	TGCAGTTCAAGTGGGGAGACTAGCACAGATACGCAGTATTTT
TRBJ2-3	TRBD2	.	TRBV9	CASRPTLAGVDRLHTDTQYF	TGTGCCAGCAGGCCCACACTAGCGGGAGTGGATAGACTCCACACAGATACGCAGTATTTT
TRBJ1-3	.	.	TRBV4-1	CASSQELSYSGNTIYF	TGCGCCAGCAGCCAAGAGCTGAGCTACTCTGGAAACACCATATATTTT
TRBJ1-4	TRBD1	.	TRBV30	CACSPRRTGGEKLFF	TGTGCCTGTTCCCCGAGGAGGACAGGGGGTGAAAAACTGTTTTTT
TRBJ1-2	.	.	TRBV6-4	CASSDPGQLGYTF	TGTGCCAGCAGTGACCCTGGACAGCTGGGCTACACCTTC
TRBJ2-3	TRBD2	.	TRBV3-1/TRBV3-2	CASSQAWGGETDTQYF	TGTGCCAGCAGCCAGGCCTGGGGGGGTGAGACAGATACGCAGTATTTT
TRBJ1-6	TRBD1	.	TRBV27	CATLPGQGDNSPLHF	TGTGCCACCTTACCGGGACAGGGGGACAATTCACCCCTCCACTTT
TRBJ2-3	TRBD2	.	TRBV4-1	CASSQTGTSGTDTQYF	TGCGCCAGCAGCCAGACCGGGACTAGCGGGACAGATACGCAGTATTTT
TRBJ1-3	TRBD1	.	TRBV6-5	CASTLQGAGNTIYF	TGTGCCAGCACCTTACAGGGGGCAGGGAACACCATATATTTT
TRBJ1-5	.	.	TRBV6-5	CASNFDSGNQPQHF	TGTGCCAGTAACTTTGACAGTGGCAATCAGCCCCAGCATTTT
TRBJ2-3	.	.	TRBV18	CASSPQVRTDTQYF	TGTGCCAGCTCACCCCAGGTTCGCACAGATACGCAGTATTTT
TRBJ1-2	TRBD1	.	TRBV9	CASSGLTGNYGYTF	TGTGCCAGCAGCGGCCTGACAGGGAACTATGGCTACACCTTC
TRBJ1-1	TRBD1	.	TRBV5-1	CASSPREGGGQTEAFF	TGCGCCAGCAGCCCCCGGGAGGGAGGGGGCCAAACTGAAGCTTTCTTT
TRBJ2-7	.	.	TRBV5-6	CASSSGDYEQYF	TGTGCCAGCAGCTCGGGGGACTACGAGCAGTACTTC
TRBJ2-2	TRBD1	.	TRBV2	CASSEDRAATGELFF	TGTGCCAGCAGCGAAGACAGGGCAGCAACCGGGGAGCTGTTTTTT
TRBJ2-3	TRBD2	.	TRBV6-1	CASSEARIGRGTDTQYF	TGTGCCAGCAGTGAAGCGCGGATCGGGAGGGGGACAGATACGCAGTATTTT
TRBJ2-5	.	.	TRBV7-2	CASRSAEVGETQYF	TGTGCCAGCAGAAGCGCGGAGGTCGGGGAGACCCAGTACTTC
TRBJ1-2	.	.	TRBV5-5	CASSLDVGGGYYGYTF	TGTGCCAGCAGCTTGGATGTTGGTGGCGGATACTATGGCTACACCTTC
TRBJ2-5	.	.	TRBV28	CASRPLLQGRQETQYF	TGTGCCAGCAGGCCGCTACTACAGGGTCGTCAGGAGACCCAGTACTTC
TRBJ2-6	TRBD2	.	TRBV25-1	CASSESSGRAGANVLTF	TGTGCCAGCAGTGAATCTAGCGGGAGGGCTGGGGCCAACGTCCTGACTTTC
TRBJ2-7	.	.	TRBV10-3	CAIRDDGDHEQYF	TGTGCCATCAGAGATGATGGAGACCACGAGCAGTACTTC
TRBJ2-2	TRBD1	.	TRBV3-1/TRBV3-2	CASLQGANTGELFF	TGTGCCAGCTTACAGGGGGCGAACACCGGGGAGCTGTTTTTT
TRBJ1-2	.	.	TRBV19	CASSRAGTQPVYGYTF	TGTGCCAGTAGTAGGGCAGGGACTCAACCAGTCTATGGCTACACCTTC
TRBJ1-4	.	.	TRBV9	CASSLGLGSGLSLFF	TGTGCCAGCAGCTTGGGGCTTGGGTCGGGACTTTCACTGTTTTTT
TRBJ1-2	TRBD1	.	TRBV5-1	CASSLGDSINYGYTF	TGCGCCAGCAGCTTGGGGGACAGTATTAACTATGGCTACACCTTC
TRBJ2-2	.	once	TRBV5-1	CASSLDGAGELFF	TGCGCCAGCAGCTTGGACGGGGCCGGGGAGCTGTTTTTT
TRBJ2-2	TRBD1	.	TRBV5-4	CASSSDRGSGELFF	TGTGCCAGCAGCTCGGACAGGGGGAGCGGGGAGCTGTTTTTT
TRBJ1-1	.	.	TRBV30	CAWSRGVNTEAFF	TGTGCCTGGAGTAGAGGAGTGAACACTGAAGCTTTCTTT
TRBJ2-3	.	.	TRBV25-1	CASAPSGTDTQYF	TGTGCCAGCGCGCCATCGGGCACAGATACGCAGTATTTT
TRBJ1-1	.	.	TRBV18	CASSPDRKNTEAFF	TGTGCCAGCTCCCCGGACAGAAAGAACACTGAAGCTTTCTTT
TRBJ2-7	TRBD1	.	TRBV7-9	CASSPRTDRKSSYEQYF	TGTGCCAGCAGCCCCAGGACGGACAGGAAGAGCTCCTACGAGCAGTACTTC
TRBJ2-7	TRBD1	.	TRBV20-1	CSASGTGSSEQYF	TGCAGTGCTAGTGGGACAGGGTCCTCCGAGCAGTACTTC
TRBJ1-4	.	.	TRBV7-2	CASSFRGGTNEKLFF	TGTGCCAGCAGCTTCAGGGGCGGTACTAATGAAAAACTGTTTTTT
TRBJ1-2	.	.	TRBV7-9	CASSLVQGDYGYTF	TGTGCCAGCAGCTTAGTACAGGGCGACTATGGCTACACCTTC
TRBJ2-2	.	few	TRBV19	CASSTGFPGGELFF	TGTGCCAGTAGTACGGGATTTCCGGGCGGGGAGCTGTTTTTT
TRBJ1-2	.	.	TRBV11-2	CASSPPGLYYGYTF	TGTGCCAGCAGCCCGCCGGGACTGTACTATGGCTACACCTTC
TRBJ2-2	.	.	TRBV7-2	CASSLVSATGELFF	TGTGCCAGCAGCTTAGTGAGCGCCACCGGGGAGCTGTTTTTT
TRBJ1-1	TRBD1	.	TRBV7-2	CASSPHRGVGANTEAFF	TGTGCCAGCAGCCCGCACAGGGGTGTGGGGGCGAACACTGAAGCTTTCTTT
TRBJ1-3	.	.	TRBV7-9	CASRTPQTGMGGNTIYF	TGTGCCAGCAGAACCCCACAGACCGGGATGGGTGGAAACACCATATATTTT
TRBJ2-3	TRBD2	.	TRBV28	CASSSGLTQYF	TGTGCCAGCAGTTCGGGACTAACGCAGTATTTT